This passage covers 5 T cell receptor beta chains from one sample sequenced in a study of T cell repertoires in cytomegalovirus infection. TCRdb called the reads again in MiXCR, with one record for every CDR3 protein. The table has roughly 720,000 distinct CDR3 sequences, 35% to 45% seen once. The sequencing sample was made of PBMCs. The receptors here all came from a human donor in good health (CMV status not recorded). Some clones in this sample may be carry-over from other donors' samples.

CDR3 nucleotide sequence: TGTGCCAGCAGTTTTGTAGGTGTGACAGCTTTCACAGATACGCAGTATTTT. This codes for CASSFVGVTAFTDTQYF. The chain has TRBV12-3 or TRBV12-4 and TRBJ2-3; D may be TRBD1 (5 bases). Deletions cut 3 bases from V and 2 bases from J, with 18 bases between. This CDR3 contains 17 residues.

The rearrangement uses TRBV12-3 or TRBV12-4 and TRBJ1-6; D is unresolved. The CDR3 has 12 residues. V was pared by 5 bases and J by 8 bases, with 7 bases between. For the CDR3, the DNA is TGTGCCAGCAGTCATCATGATTCACCCCTCCACTTT. Amino acid sequence: CASSHHDSPLHF.

V is TRBV2 and J is TRBJ2-4; 16 positions match TRBD2. This CDR3 is built from 16 residues. Trimming at V came to 10 bases and at J to 2 bases, leaving 5 bases not matched to a gene. CDR1 is SNHLY and CDR2 is FYNNEI in the germline V gene. The CDR3 reads CAIQGLAGGPKNIQYF. DNA of the CDR3: TGTGCCATCCAGGGACTAGCGGGAGGGCCCAAAAACATTCAGTACTTC.

This clonotype was observed a few times. The chain links TRBV7-6 to TRBJ2-1; the match to TRBD2 covers 12 bases. The length of the CDR3 is 15 residues. Germline CDR1 reads SGHVS; CDR2 reads FNYEAQ. V lost 7 bases, J lost 6 bases, and 7 bases stayed unmatched. This CDR3 is CASTDLAGGGNEQFF. The CDR3 DNA sequence: TGTGCCAGCACCGACCTAGCGGGGGGGGGCAATGAGCAGTTCTTC. Full variable domain (missing parts from reference TRBV7-6 and TRBJ2-1): GAGVSQSPRYKVTKRGQDVALRCDPISGHVSLYWYRQALGQGPEFLTYFNYEAQQDKSGLPNDRFSAERPEGSISTLTIQRTEQRDSAMYRCASTDLAGGGNEQFFGPGTRLTVL.

The V call is TRBV20-1, the J call TRBJ2-7, with D unresolved. CDR1 is DFQATT and CDR2 is SNEGSKA in the germline V gene (reference sequence). The germline V and J ends were trimmed by 5 bases and 7 bases, with 15 bases remaining between them. The CDR3 totals 12 residues. In nucleotides, the CDR3 is TGCAGTGCTTCTAGACCGGGCTTGGAGCAGTACTTC. This encodes CSASRPGLEQYF.